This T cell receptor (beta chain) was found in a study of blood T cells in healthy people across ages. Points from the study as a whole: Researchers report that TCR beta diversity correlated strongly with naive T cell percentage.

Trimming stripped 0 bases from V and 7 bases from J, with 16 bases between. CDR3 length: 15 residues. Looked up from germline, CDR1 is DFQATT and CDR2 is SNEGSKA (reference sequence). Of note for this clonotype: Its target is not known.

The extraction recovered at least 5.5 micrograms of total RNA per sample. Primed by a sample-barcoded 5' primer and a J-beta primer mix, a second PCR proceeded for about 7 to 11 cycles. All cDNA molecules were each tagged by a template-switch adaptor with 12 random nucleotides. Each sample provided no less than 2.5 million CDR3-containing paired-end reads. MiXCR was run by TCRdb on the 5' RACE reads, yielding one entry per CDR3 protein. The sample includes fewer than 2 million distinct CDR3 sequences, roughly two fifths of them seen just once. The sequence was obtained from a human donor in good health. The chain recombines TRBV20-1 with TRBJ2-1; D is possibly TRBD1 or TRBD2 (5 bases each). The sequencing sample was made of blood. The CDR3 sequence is CSARDIGDGGNEQFF. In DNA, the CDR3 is TGCAGTGCTAGAGATATTGGGGACGGTGGAAATGAGCAGTTCTTC.